Below, 18 T cell receptor beta chains from the same sample are listed, as sequenced in a study of blood T cells in healthy people across ages. It was with a sample-barcoded 5' primer and a J-beta primer mix that a second PCR of about 6 to 12 cycles was run. TCRdb reprocessed the 5' RACE reads with MiXCR, giving one entry per CDR3 protein. The sample lists about 930,000 distinct CDR3 sequences, about 27% occurring once. These records were also assigned to another study, of T cells of mothers and their children.

Sequencing was done on a sample of blood. These receptors all stem from a woman in her thirties or forties in good health.

The V gene is TRBV6-1, the J gene TRBJ2-1, with 11 nucleotides matching TRBD1. The germline gives CDR1 MNHNS, CDR2 SASEGT. Trimming at V came to 1 base and at J to 6 bases, leaving 2 bases not matched to a gene. The CDR3 totals 15 residues. The DNA for the CDR3 is TGTGCCAGCAGTGAAGGTGGGACAGGGGGCAATGAGCAGTTCTTC. It is translated as CASSEGGTGGNEQFF.

This clonotype has only a few counts. V usage is TRBV7-2 and J usage is TRBJ1-1; D is undetermined. The CDR3 is 13 amino acids. Germline CDR1 and CDR2: SGHTA and FQGNSA. Trimming cost V 8 bases and J 0 bases, with 10 bases left between them. The CDR3 nucleotides are TGTGCCAGCCTCGGGCGGATGAACACTGAAGCTTTCTTT. Encoded protein: CASLGRMNTEAFF.

The genes are TRBV7-3 and TRBJ2-1; perhaps TRBD2 as D (6 bases). Per germline, CDR1 SGHTA and CDR2 FQGTGA. The germline V and J ends were trimmed by 5 bases and 5 bases, with 10 bases remaining between them. This CDR3 region has 13 residues. The CDR3 spells CASSTGANNEQFF. In DNA, the CDR3 is TGTGCCAGCAGCACGGGAGCCAACAATGAGCAGTTCTTC.

The CDR3: CASSEIGLGYGYTF. The CDR3 region has the DNA TGTGCCAGCAGTGAAATAGGGCTCGGCTATGGCTACACCTTC. This chain joins TRBV6-1 and TRBJ1-2; D unclear. The V and J ends lost 2 bases and 4 bases respectively, with 11 bases between them. CDR3 length: 14 amino acids. In germline, CDR1 is MNHNS, CDR2 SASEGT.

This clonotype showed up many times. The chain joins TRBV20-1 to TRBJ2-7; D unresolved. The CDR3 has 11 residues. Germline CDR1 reads DFQATT; CDR2 reads SNEGSKA (reference sequence). Deletions cut 3 bases from V and 6 bases from J, with 9 bases between. In nucleotides, the CDR3 is TGCAGTGCTAGTGTCAGCTCCGAGCAGTACTTC. Its translation: CSASVSSEQYF.

This clonotype has at least ten counts. This chain uses TRBV6-1 with TRBJ1-2; TRBD1 matches at 9 bases. Germline V lookup: CDR1 MNHNS, CDR2 SASEGT. The CDR3 is 14 residues long. V gave up 6 bases and J gave up 0 bases; unmatched junction bases: 2. This CDR3 is CASRGQGANYGYTF. The CDR3 DNA is TGTGCCAGCAGGGGACAGGGAGCTAACTATGGCTACACCTTC.

V and J are TRBV5-1 and TRBJ1-4; D unresolved. Germline V gene lookup returns CDR1 SGHRS and CDR2 YFSETQ. This CDR3 has 11 residues. V was clipped by 3 bases and J by 8 bases, with 5 bases between them. The CDR3 loop is CASSYGEKLFF. The CDR3 coding sequence is TGCGCCAGCAGCTACGGGGAAAAACTGTTTTTT.

The chain has TRBV7-9 and TRBJ2-7; 7 bases map to TRBD2. The CDR3 consists of 16 residues. Germline assignment: CDR1 SEHNR and CDR2 FQNEAQ (reference sequence). Trimming cost V 5 bases and J 0 bases; bases outside gene matches: 10. The CDR3 sequence is CASSHLPRGTSYEQYF. The CDR3 DNA sequence: TGTGCCAGCAGCCATCTCCCGCGGGGGACCTCCTACGAGCAGTACTTC.

There are many counts of this clonotype. The chain carries TRBV7-8 and TRBJ1-1, with D possibly TRBD1 on 5 matching bases. Per germline, CDR1 SGHVS and CDR2 FQNEAQ. This CDR3 is built from 14 residues. V was clipped by 4 bases and J by 10 bases, with 19 bases between them. CDR3 in amino acids: CASSSTDSIIVAFF. The CDR3 DNA is TGTGCCAGCAGCTCGACAGACAGCATTATAGTAGCTTTCTTT.

About this clonotype itself: A much larger clone sits a single nucleotide away, making a read error possible. The chain has TRBV27 and TRBJ2-5, with D tentatively TRBD2 (7 bases). The J call is uncertain, as TRBJ2-7 better fits the DNA end. Per the germline V gene, CDR1 is MNHEY and CDR2 is SMNVEV (reference sequence). The CDR3 is made up of 15 amino acids. CDR3 DNA sequence: TGTGCCAGCAGCGTTTACGGGGGGCGGGACTACGAGCAGTACTTC. This encodes CASSVYGGRDYEQYF.

This chain uses TRBV28 with TRBJ2-6; D is uncertain. Germline V gives CDR1 MDHEN, CDR2 SYDVKM. The V and J ends lost 3 bases and 0 bases respectively, with 15 bases between them. There are 18 residues in the CDR3. CDR3 DNA: TGTGCCAGCAGTTTGTTGGAGTCAAGAAACTCTGGGGCCAACGTCCTGACTTTC. Translating gives CASSLLESRNSGANVLTF.

This clonotype was picked up many times. The J gene is TRBJ2-1, the V gene TRBV11-2; a weak D match, TRBD2 (5 bases). Trimming left V 5 bases short and J 2 bases short, with 16 bases between. The CDR3 length is 16 residues. Germline values: CDR1 SGHAT, CDR2 FQNNGV. In DNA form, the CDR3 reads TGTGCCAGCAGCGCCGGACTCATGGGCCCCTACAATGAGCAGTTCTTC. Its protein is CASSAGLMGPYNEQFF.

This clonotype showed up just a few times. The chain couples TRBV29-1 to TRBJ1-1; D is ambiguous. Germline CDR1 SQVTM, CDR2 ANQGSEA. There are 14 residues in the CDR3. Trimming removed 5 bases at V and 0 bases at J, with 13 bases between. CDR3 sequence reads: CSVKQRPVNTEAFF. CDR3 DNA sequence: TGCAGCGTTAAACAGCGCCCGGTGAACACTGAAGCTTTCTTT.

This clonotype was counted ten times or more. The chain has TRBV5-1 and TRBJ2-7; D might be TRBD1 (6 bases). Germline CDR1 is SGHRS and CDR2 is YFSETQ. The length of the CDR3 is 16 residues. The germline V and J ends were trimmed by 3 bases and 0 bases, with 16 bases remaining between them. In nucleotides, the CDR3 is TGCGCCAGCAGCTCTACCACTACAGGGTCCTCCTACGAGCAGTACTTC. It is translated as CASSSTTTGSSYEQYF.

This clonotype was seen more than once but under ten times. V gene TRBV6-1 combines with J gene TRBJ2-7; TRBD1 might be the D (5 bases). This CDR3 has 14 residues. From germline, CDR1 is MNHNS and CDR2 SASEGT. V shed 1 base and J shed 3 bases, with 10 bases lying between them. The CDR3 loop reads CASSEDTGLYEQYF. DNA for the CDR3: TGTGCCAGCAGTGAAGATACAGGCCTCTACGAGCAGTACTTC.

The chain uses TRBV20-1 and TRBJ1-1; no reliable D call. The CDR3 runs to 13 residues. V lost 4 bases and J 5 bases, leaving 14 bases between the germline ends. The germline gives CDR1 DFQATT, CDR2 SNEGSKA (reference sequence). CDR3 sequence reads: CSAKLHRRTEAFF. Written as DNA, the CDR3 is TGCAGTGCTAAACTCCATCGGCGGACTGAAGCTTTCTTT.

V and J are TRBV28 and TRBJ1-5; D not certain. This CDR3 is built from 13 residues. The V end was cut by 4 bases, the J end by 6 bases, with 10 bases between. CDR1 is MDHEN and CDR2 is SYDVKM in the germline V gene. The CDR3 here is CASSSLSAQPQHF. The CDR3 nucleotides read TGTGCCAGCAGTTCATTATCGGCTCAGCCCCAGCATTTT.

As for this clonotype: The germline gene is not matched at one end of the junction; a read error may be the cause. This chain links TRBV9 with TRBJ2-2; D may be TRBD1 or TRBD2 (6 bases each). The CDR3 is made up of 15 amino acids. Germline V CDR1 and CDR2: SGDLS, YYNGEE. CDR3 protein: CASSVGGASTGERFF. CDR3 sequence (DNA): TGTGCCAGCAGCGTAGGGGGGGCGAGCACCGGGGAGCGGTTTTTT.